Given below is one T cell receptor (beta chain) in context. Other DNA sequences of this sample code for an identical CDR3. The source of the sample is a study of blood T cell repertoires in COVID-19. About the study: The study drew acute and convalescent COVID-19 samples from the United States, Italy and Spain. The analysed material was cDNA or gDNA that came from T cells, B-cell-depleted T cells, or PBMCs.

The germline CDR1 and CDR2 sequences are SQVTM and ANQGSEA. V lost 4 bases and J lost 5, with 5 bases in between. The CDR3 spans 10 residues. As handled by the study authors: Nucleated cell counts were estimated from reference gene primer amplification. Some clones are missing from TCRdb's copy, which holds only in-frame ones; the method was immunoSEQ multiplex PCR. V, J and clone size were drawn from that table, and D and trimming were deduced from the DNA. Among hundreds of thousands of clones listed, 65% to 90% were seen once. The chain joins TRBV29-1 to TRBJ2-5, with unresolved D. The sequencing input was peripheral blood. The TCR was taken from a woman aged 45-65 years with acute or convalescent COVID-19. CDR3: CSVVRETQYF. CDR3 sequence (DNA): TGCAGCGTTGTGAGGGAGACCCAGTACTTC.